The clone carrying this TCR beta chain was recorded many times. V lost 0 bases and J lost 3, with 12 bases in between. Germline V gene sequence: CDR1 SGHRS, CDR2 YFSETQ. The CDR3 is 15 residues long. Blood and skin TCR RNA was reverse transcribed with alpha and beta constant primers. Via MiXCR, TCRdb re-called the 5' RACE reads, giving one row per CDR3 protein. The profile covers approximately 22,000 distinct CDR3 sequences, with about 4.4% appearing a single time and under 9% taken by the ten largest. This sample was taken from a study of naive and memory T cell subsets. RNA was extracted from 2 to 3 ml of whole blood of healthy adults. Reverse transcription used DNase-treated unsorted total RNA, aiming for 1 to 1000 ng.

This receptor was obtained from a male donor in good health. The chain links TRBV5-1 to TRBJ2-5; D is ambiguous. The CDR3 region is CASSLGQLTEETQYF. The CDR3 DNA sequence: TGCGCCAGCAGCTTGGGGCAACTAACCGAAGAGACCCAGTACTTC. Full variable domain (missing parts from reference TRBV5-1 and TRBJ2-5): KAGVTQTPRYLIKTRGQQVTLSCSPISGHRSVSWYQQTPGQGLQFLFEYFSETQRNKGNFPGRFSGRQFSNSRSEMNVSTLELGDSALYLCASSLGQLTEETQYFGPGTRLLVL.